This TCR beta chain appears in the sequencing data of a study of blood T cells in healthy people across ages. The study's findings and limits: Researchers deemed the diversity estimates from one million T cells underestimates. Unknown donor CMV status possibly confounded expanded clonotype changes.

Then a second PCR, running roughly 7 to 11 cycles, was carried out with a sample-barcoded 5' primer and a J-beta primer mix. TCRdb ran MiXCR on the 5' RACE reads and lists one entry per CDR3 protein. In the table there are 1.5 million to 2 million distinct CDR3 sequences, 25% to 30% of which are singletons. This clonotype has just a few counts. As yet, its antigen is unknown. Material: blood. The sequence was obtained from a woman aged 25 to 45 in good health.

This CDR3 reads CASTAAESSYNSPLHF. The CDR3 DNA reads TGTGCCAGCACGGCGGCTGAAAGCTCCTATAATTCACCCCTCCACTTT. The chain is built from TRBV2 and TRBJ1-6; D is undetermined. Germline CDR1 is SNHLY and CDR2 is FYNNEI. Trimming stripped 7 bases from V and 0 bases from J, with 13 bases between. CDR3 length: 16 residues.